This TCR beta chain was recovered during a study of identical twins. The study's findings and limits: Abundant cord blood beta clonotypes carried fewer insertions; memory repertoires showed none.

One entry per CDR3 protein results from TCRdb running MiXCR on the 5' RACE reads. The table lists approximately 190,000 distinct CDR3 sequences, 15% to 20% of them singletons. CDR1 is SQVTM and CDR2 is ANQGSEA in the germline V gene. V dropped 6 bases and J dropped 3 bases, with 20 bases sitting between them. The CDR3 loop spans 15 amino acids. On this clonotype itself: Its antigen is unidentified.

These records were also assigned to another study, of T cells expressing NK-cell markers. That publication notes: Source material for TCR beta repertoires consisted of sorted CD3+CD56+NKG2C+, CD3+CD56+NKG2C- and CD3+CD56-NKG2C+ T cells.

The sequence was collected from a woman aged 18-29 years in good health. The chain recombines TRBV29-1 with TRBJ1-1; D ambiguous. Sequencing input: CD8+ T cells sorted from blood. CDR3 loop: CSVPLHFTRHTEAFF. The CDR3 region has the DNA TGCAGCGTCCCCCTCCACTTTACACGGCACACTGAAGCTTTCTTT.